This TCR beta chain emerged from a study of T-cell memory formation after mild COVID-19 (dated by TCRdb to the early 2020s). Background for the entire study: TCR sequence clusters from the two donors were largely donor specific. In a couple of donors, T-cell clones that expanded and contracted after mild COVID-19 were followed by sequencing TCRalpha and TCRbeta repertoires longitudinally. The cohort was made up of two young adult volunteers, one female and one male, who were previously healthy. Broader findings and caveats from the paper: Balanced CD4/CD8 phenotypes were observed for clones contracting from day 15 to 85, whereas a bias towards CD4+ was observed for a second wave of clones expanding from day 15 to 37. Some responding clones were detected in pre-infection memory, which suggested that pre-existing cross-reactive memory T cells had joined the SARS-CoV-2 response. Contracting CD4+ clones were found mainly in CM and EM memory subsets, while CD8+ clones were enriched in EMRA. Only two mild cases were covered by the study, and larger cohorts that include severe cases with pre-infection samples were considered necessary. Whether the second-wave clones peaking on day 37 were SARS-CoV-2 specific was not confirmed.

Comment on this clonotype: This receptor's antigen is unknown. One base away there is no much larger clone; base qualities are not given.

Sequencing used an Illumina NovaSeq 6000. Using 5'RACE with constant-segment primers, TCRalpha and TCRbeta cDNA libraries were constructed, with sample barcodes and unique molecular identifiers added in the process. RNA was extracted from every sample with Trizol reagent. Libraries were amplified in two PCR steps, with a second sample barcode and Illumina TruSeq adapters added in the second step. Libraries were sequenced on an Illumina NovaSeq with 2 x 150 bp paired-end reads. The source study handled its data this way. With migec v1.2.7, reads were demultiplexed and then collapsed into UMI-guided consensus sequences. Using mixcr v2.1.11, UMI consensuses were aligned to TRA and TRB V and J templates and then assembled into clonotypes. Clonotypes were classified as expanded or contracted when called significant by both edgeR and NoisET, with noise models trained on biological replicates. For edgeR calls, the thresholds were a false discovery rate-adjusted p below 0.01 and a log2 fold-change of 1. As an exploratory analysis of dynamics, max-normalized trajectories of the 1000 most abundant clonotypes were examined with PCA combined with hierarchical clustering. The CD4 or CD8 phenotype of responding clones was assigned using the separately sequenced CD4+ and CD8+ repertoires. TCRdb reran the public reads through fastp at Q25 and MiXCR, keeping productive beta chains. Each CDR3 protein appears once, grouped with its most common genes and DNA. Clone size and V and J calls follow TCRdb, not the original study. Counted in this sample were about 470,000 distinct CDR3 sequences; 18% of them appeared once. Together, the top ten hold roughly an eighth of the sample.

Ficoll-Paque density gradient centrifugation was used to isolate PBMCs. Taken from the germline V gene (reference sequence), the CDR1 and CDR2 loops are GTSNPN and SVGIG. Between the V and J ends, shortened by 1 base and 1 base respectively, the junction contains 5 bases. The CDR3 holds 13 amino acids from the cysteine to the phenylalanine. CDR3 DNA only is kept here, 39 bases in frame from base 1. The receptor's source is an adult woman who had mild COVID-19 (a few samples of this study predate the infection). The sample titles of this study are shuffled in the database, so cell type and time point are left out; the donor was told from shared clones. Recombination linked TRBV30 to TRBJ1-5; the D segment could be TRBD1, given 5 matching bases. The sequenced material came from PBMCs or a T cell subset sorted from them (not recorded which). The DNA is TGTGCCTGGAGTGGGGACAGCAATCAGCCCCAGCATTTT. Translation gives CAWSGDSNQPQHF.